This T cell receptor beta chain comes out of a study of control samples from healthy donors and cancer patients. Germline values: CDR1 MDHEN, CDR2 SYDVKM. The CDR3 contains 12 residues. V shed 6 bases and J 8 bases; nucleotides not matched to a gene: 4. Profiled with immunoSEQ multiplex PCR; TCRdb holds only in-frame clones, not every one. The sample holds thousands of clones, 78% seen once. The origin of this receptor is a male donor with melanoma. Sequenced sample: formalin-fixed, paraffin-embedded tissue. The chain carries TRBV28 and TRBJ1-5; 7 nucleotides match TRBD1. CDR3 nucleotide sequence: TGTGCCAGCAGACTTGACAGGGAGCCCCAGCATTTT. This gives the protein CASRLDREPQHF.